The 13 T cell receptor beta chains in this list originate from one sample, sequenced in a study of T-cell reconstitution after alpha-beta-depleted transplantation in children. Preparing the TCRbeta library involved the use of unique molecular identifiers. TCRdb re-derived calls from the PCR reads in MiXCR, one entry per CDR3 protein. Counted here are approximately 300,000 distinct CDR3 sequences, about a tenth occurring once; the ten biggest clones make up 7% to 9.5%. The sequencing here drew on PBMCs, taken before TCRalphabeta/CD19-depleted stem cell transplant. Receptors originate from a boy in the first two years of life with acute myeloid leukemia, due to receive a stem cell transplant.

This clonotype was recorded at least ten times. The CDR3 nucleotides read TGCAGCGCCGGACAGGGAAAGACCCAGTACTTC. It yields the protein CSAGQGKTQYF. This rearrangement joins TRBV29-1 to TRBJ2-5, with TRBD1 matching 8 bases. The CDR3 runs to 11 residues. Germline V lookup: CDR1 SQVTM, CDR2 ANQGSEA. The V gene end was trimmed by 7 bases and the J gene end by 6 bases; junction bases not matched to a gene: 4.

The rearrangement uses TRBV7-6 and TRBJ2-1, with TRBD2 matching 11 bases. The CDR3 sequence is 15 residues long. CDR1 is SGHVS, CDR2 FNYEAQ, per germline. Unmatched junction bases numbered 3, after V lost 3 bases and J lost 5 bases. The CDR3, as DNA: TGTGCCAGCAGCTTCATAGCGGGAGGGCACAATGAGCAGTTCTTC. It encodes CASSFIAGGHNEQFF.

This clonotype has ten or more counts. V usage is TRBV12-5 and J usage is TRBJ2-2; TRBD1 aligns across 7 bases. V dropped 2 bases and J dropped 7; count of bases not matched to a gene: 13. CDR3 length: 17 amino acids. Germline lookup yields CDR1 LGHNT and CDR2 FRNRAP. Here the CDR3 DNA reads TGTGCTAGTGGTTTGACCCCACCCCAGGGGGACGGCGGGGAGCTGTTTTTT. The encoded protein is CASGLTPPQGDGGELFF.

This clonotype occurred many times. J is TRBJ2-1 and V is TRBV20-1; 9 bases map to TRBD1. The CDR3 runs 14 residues. V lost 2 bases and J lost 7; bases outside the gene matches: 6. Looked up from germline, CDR1 is DFQATT and CDR2 is SNEGSKA (reference sequence). In DNA, the CDR3 is TGCAGTGCTAGACCTCCGGACAGGGGAAATGAGCAGTTCTTC. This gives the protein CSARPPDRGNEQFF.

This clonotype was detected only a few times. The rearrangement uses TRBV28 and TRBJ2-7, with TRBD2 matching over 8 bases. Looked up from germline, CDR1 is MDHEN and CDR2 is SYDVKM. The V segment lost 3 bases and the J segment 2 bases; nucleotides outside the gene matches: 6. The CDR3 runs to 15 residues. As DNA, the CDR3 is TGTGCCAGCAGTTTGTCAATAGCGGGGACCTACGAGCAGTACTTC. This sequence encodes CASSLSIAGTYEQYF.

This clonotype was counted ten times or more. The chain employs TRBV7-2 and TRBJ1-5, with TRBD1 as a possible D gene (5 bases). V lost 1 base and J lost 4, with 11 bases in between. The germline gives CDR1 SGHTA, CDR2 FQGNSA. This CDR3 has 15 residues. CDR3 loop: CASSLEQVGNQPQHF. CDR3 DNA sequence: TGTGCCAGCAGCTTAGAACAGGTGGGGAATCAGCCCCAGCATTTT.

This clonotype was seen repeatedly, ten times or more. The rearrangement joins TRBV20-1 to TRBJ2-7; 11 bases are a match to TRBD2. Germline CDR1 DFQATT, CDR2 SNEGSKA (reference sequence). Unmatched junction bases numbered 2, after V lost 5 bases and J lost 2 bases. The CDR3 is made up of 13 amino acids. The DNA for the CDR3 is TGCAGTGCTTTTAGCGGGAGGGCCTACGAGCAGTACTTC. Its translation is CSAFSGRAYEQYF.

The rearrangement links TRBV5-1 to TRBJ1-1; D is unclear. The germline V gene encodes CDR1 SGHRS and CDR2 YFSETQ. Trimming removed 0 bases at V and 5 bases at J, with 11 bases between. The length of the CDR3 is 14 residues. This CDR3 is CASSLAGRETEAFF. CDR3 bases: TGCGCCAGCAGCTTGGCCGGTAGGGAGACTGAAGCTTTCTTT. The complete variable domain, with remaining parts taken from reference TRBV5-1 and TRBJ1-1, reads KAGVTQTPRYLIKTRGQQVTLSCSPISGHRSVSWYQQTPGQGLQFLFEYFSETQRNKGNFPGRFSGRQFSNSRSEMNVSTLELGDSALYLCASSLAGRETEAFFGQGTRLTVV.

This clonotype was found many times. V usage is TRBV28 and J usage is TRBJ1-4; no definite D call. The ends were cut back, 3 bases at V and 2 bases at J, with 13 bases in the middle. The CDR3 runs 16 residues. Germline-derived CDR1 and CDR2 are MDHEN and SYDVKM. The CDR3 loop is CASSFRTRGTNEKLFF. The CDR3 DNA sequence: TGTGCCAGCAGTTTTAGAACCAGAGGTACTAATGAAAAACTGTTTTTT.

This clonotype was seen ten or more times. The chain links TRBV10-3 to TRBJ1-5; TRBD1 agrees at 12 bases. The V gene's germline CDR1 is ENHRY and CDR2 SYGVKD. V lost 4 bases to trimming and J lost 7 bases; unmatched junction nucleotides: 2. CDR3 length: 14 residues. The CDR3 DNA is TGTGCCATCAGTGGAGGGACAGGGGGCCAGCCCCAGCATTTT. This gives the protein CAISGGTGGQPQHF.

This clonotype was observed many times. J is TRBJ2-7 and V is TRBV3-1; 7 bases are a match to TRBD1. In germline, CDR1 is LGHDT, CDR2 YNNKEL (reference sequence). Trimming at V came to 3 bases and at J to 0 bases, leaving 2 bases not matched to a gene. This CDR3 is 14 amino acids long. The CDR3 sequence is CASSQDRFSYEQYF. Written as DNA, the CDR3 is TGTGCCAGCAGCCAGGACAGGTTCTCCTACGAGCAGTACTTC.

This clonotype has ten or more counts. The chain has TRBV7-3 and TRBJ2-5, with TRBD2 matching 10 bases. Trimming removed 2 bases from V and 4 bases from J; junction bases left unmatched: 4. CDR3 length equals 15 residues. Germline CDR1 reads SGHTA; CDR2 reads FQGTGA. The CDR3 sequence: CASSLGLAGVETQYF. The CDR3 DNA reads as TGTGCCAGCAGCTTAGGGCTAGCGGGAGTAGAGACCCAGTACTTC.

This clonotype appeared a few times. The rearrangement links TRBV7-3 to TRBJ1-5; 8 bases match TRBD1. CDR3 length: 18 residues. The germline V gene has CDR1 SGHTA and CDR2 FQGTGA. V trimming: 2 bases; J trimming: 7 bases; junction bases outside the gene matches: 16. The CDR3 reads CASSLWLTGDLSSQPQHF. In nucleotides, the CDR3 is TGTGCCAGCAGCTTATGGCTGACAGGGGATCTATCTTCCCAGCCCCAGCATTTT.